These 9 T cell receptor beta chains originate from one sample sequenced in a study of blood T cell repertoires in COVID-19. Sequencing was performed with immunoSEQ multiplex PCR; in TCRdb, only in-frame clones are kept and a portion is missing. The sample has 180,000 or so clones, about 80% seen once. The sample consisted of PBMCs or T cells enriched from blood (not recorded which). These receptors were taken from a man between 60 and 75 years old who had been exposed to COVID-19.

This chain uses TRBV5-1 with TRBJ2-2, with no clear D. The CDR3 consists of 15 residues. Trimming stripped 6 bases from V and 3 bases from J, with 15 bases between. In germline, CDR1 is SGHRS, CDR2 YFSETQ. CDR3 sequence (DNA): TGCGCCAGCACCGTACTTGCGGCGGACACCGGGGAGCTGTTTTTT. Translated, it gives CASTVLAADTGELFF.

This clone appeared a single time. In DNA, the CDR3 is TGCGCCAGCAGCTCGGCCGGGCGGGGCACAGATACGCAGTATTTT. Translated: CASSSAGRGTDTQYF. The chain recombines TRBV5-1 with TRBJ2-3, with D perhaps matching TRBD2 (5 bases). Germline CDR1 SGHRS, CDR2 YFSETQ. Trimming left V 3 bases short and J 1 base short, with 12 bases between. CDR3 length equals 15 residues.

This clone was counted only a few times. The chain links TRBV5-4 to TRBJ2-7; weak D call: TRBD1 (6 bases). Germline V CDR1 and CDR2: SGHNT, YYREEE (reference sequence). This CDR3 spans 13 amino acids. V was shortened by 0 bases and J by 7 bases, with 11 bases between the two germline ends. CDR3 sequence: CASSLDRAGEQYF. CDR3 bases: TGTGCCAGCAGCTTGGACAGGGCAGGAGAGCAGTACTTC. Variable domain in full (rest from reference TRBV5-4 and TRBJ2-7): ETGVTQSPTHLIKTRGQQVTLRCSSQSGHNTVSWYQQALGQGPQFIFQYYREEENGRGNFPPRFSGLQFPNYSSELNVNALELDDSALYLCASSLDRAGEQYFGPGTRLTVT.

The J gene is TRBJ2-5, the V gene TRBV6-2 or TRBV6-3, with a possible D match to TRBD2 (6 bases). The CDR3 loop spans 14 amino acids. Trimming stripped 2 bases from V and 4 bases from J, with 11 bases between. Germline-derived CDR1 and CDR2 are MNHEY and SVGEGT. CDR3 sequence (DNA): TGTGCCAGCAGTTACGCGGGAAGGGTAGAGACCCAGTACTTC. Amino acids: CASSYAGRVETQYF.

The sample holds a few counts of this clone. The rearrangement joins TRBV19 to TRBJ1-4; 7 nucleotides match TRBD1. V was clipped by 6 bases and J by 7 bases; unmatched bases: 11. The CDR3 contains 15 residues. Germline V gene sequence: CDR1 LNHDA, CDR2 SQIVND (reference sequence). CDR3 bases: TGTGCCAGTAGGGACAGGCCCACCTTCGGTGAAAAACTGTTTTTT. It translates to CASRDRPTFGEKLFF.

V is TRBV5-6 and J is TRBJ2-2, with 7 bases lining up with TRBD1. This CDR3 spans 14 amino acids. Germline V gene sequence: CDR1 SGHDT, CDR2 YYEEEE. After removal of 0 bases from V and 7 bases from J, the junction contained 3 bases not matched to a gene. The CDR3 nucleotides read TGTGCCAGCAGCTTGGAACAGGGGAACGGGGAGCTGTTTTTT. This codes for CASSLEQGNGELFF.

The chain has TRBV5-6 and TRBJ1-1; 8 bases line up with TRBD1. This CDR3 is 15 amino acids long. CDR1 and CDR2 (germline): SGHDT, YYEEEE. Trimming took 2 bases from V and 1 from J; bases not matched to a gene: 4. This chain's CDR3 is CASSLLGTGNTEAFF. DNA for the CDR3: TGTGCCAGCAGCTTACTCGGGACAGGGAACACTGAAGCTTTCTTT. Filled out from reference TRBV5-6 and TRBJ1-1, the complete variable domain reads DAGVTQSPTHLIKTRGQQVTLRCSPKSGHDTVSWYQQALGQGPQFIFQYYEEEERQRGNFPDRFSGHQFPNYSSELNVNALLLGDSALYLCASSLLGTGNTEAFFGQGTRLTVV.

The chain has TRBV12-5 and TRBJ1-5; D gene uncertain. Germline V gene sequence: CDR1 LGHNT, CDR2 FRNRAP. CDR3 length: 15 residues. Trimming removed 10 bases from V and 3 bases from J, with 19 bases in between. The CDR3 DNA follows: TGTGCTACCATCCTTACGGGTGCCCCCAATCAGCCCCAGCATTTT. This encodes CATILTGAPNQPQHF.

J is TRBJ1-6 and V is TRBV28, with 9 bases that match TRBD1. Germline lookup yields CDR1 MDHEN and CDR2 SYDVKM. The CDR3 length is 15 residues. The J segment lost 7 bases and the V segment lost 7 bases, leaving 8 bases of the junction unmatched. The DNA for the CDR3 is TGTGCCAGCACCACACCCGGGACAGGGAATTCACCCCTCCACTTT. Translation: CASTTPGTGNSPLHF.